One sample yielded the 28 T cell receptor beta chains listed below, sequenced in a study of human T cells and chemical hapten exposure. Time point of the sample: patch test 3, about 24 weeks after DPC sensitization. Treatment of the sample: therapeutic diphenylcyclopropenone sensitization with weekly scalp DPC. From whole blood left unfractionated, total RNA was extracted. TCRdb reprocessed the RACE reads via MiXCR and lists one record per CDR3 protein. The sample includes about 39,000 distinct CDR3 sequences, 12% of them seen just once. Sequencing was performed on whole blood, taken in connection with sensitization to the hapten diphenylcyclopropenone (DPC). All receptors derive from a woman in her thirties or forties with alopecia areata. Some clones in this sample may be carry-over from other donors' samples.

The sample holds many counts of this clonotype. V is TRBV7-9 and J is TRBJ1-3; no firm D call. The germline V gene encodes CDR1 SEHNR and CDR2 FQNEAQ (reference sequence). V was cut by 2 bases and J by 4 bases, with 6 bases left in between. The CDR3 has 13 residues. CDR3 bases: TGTGCCAGCAGCTTAAATCAAGGAAACACCATATATTTT. Its translation is CASSLNQGNTIYF.

The table lists this clonotype with a few counts. The chain joins TRBV12-3 or TRBV12-4 to TRBJ2-5; D unresolved. With 2 bases removed from V and 4 bases from J, the gap between germline ends came to 8 bases. The CDR3 contains 13 residues. The CDR3 DNA reads TGTGCCAGCAGTTTACCAGTGTCAGAGACCCAGTACTTC. It codes for CASSLPVSETQYF.

This sequence joins TRBV15 and TRBJ1-6; D uncertain. In germline, CDR1 is LNHNV, CDR2 YYDKDF (reference sequence). This CDR3 has 14 residues. The V and J ends lost 0 bases and 14 bases respectively, with 14 bases between them. The CDR3 bases are TGTGCCACCAGCAGAGATACAGCTCCAGATTCCCTCCACTTT. Translated: CATSRDTAPDSLHF. Drawing the rest from reference TRBV15 and TRBJ1-6, the complete variable domain is DAMVIQNPRYQVTQFGKPVTLSCSQTLNHNVMYWYQQKSSQAPKLLFHYYDKDFNNEADTPDNFQSRRPNTSFCFLDIRSPGLGDTAMYLCATSRDTAPDSLHFGNGTRLTVT.

V usage is TRBV27 and J usage is TRBJ1-5; 7 nucleotides agree with TRBD1. After removal of 5 bases from V and 7 bases from J, the junction contained 5 bases not matched to a gene. Germline V CDR1 and CDR2: MNHEY, SMNVEV (reference sequence). The CDR3 is 13 amino acids. In DNA, the CDR3 is TGTGCCAGCAGTCTCGACAGGGCGCAGCCCCAGCATTTT. This codes for CASSLDRAQPQHF.

This clonotype was found a few times. This chain connects TRBV18 to TRBJ2-5; 10 bases agree with TRBD2. The germline CDR1 and CDR2 sequences are KGHSH and LQKENI. V shed 3 bases, J shed 5 bases, and the junction held 15 bases outside the gene matches. This CDR3 has 18 residues. The DNA for the CDR3 is TGTGCCAGCTCACCCCTCCCCTCTAGCGGGGGATTTATGGAGACCCAGTACTTC. Its protein is CASSPLPSSGGFMETQYF. The variable domain in full, with the rest retrieved from reference TRBV18 and TRBJ2-5, is NAGVMQNPRHLVRRRGQEARLRCSPMKGHSHVYWYRQLPEEGLKFMVYLQKENIIDESGMPKERFSAEFPKEGPSILRIQQVVRGDSAAYFCASSPLPSSGGFMETQYFGPGTRLLVL.

The chain couples TRBV28 to TRBJ2-2; 8 bases line up with TRBD2. Germline V gene lookup returns CDR1 MDHEN and CDR2 SYDVKM. CDR3 size: 15 residues. V trimming: 7 bases; J trimming: 6 bases; junction bases outside the gene matches: 10. DNA for the CDR3: TGTGCCAGCACCCCGCCGGGGACTAGTCCCGGGGAGCTGTTTTTT. Amino acid sequence: CASTPPGTSPGELFF.

This clonotype was counted a few times. The CDR3 DNA follows: TGTGCCAGCAGAGGGACGACGGCGACTCAGGGGTACTTC. Translated: CASRGTTATQGYF. The gene calls are TRBV28 and TRBJ2-7, with D tentatively TRBD1 or TRBD2 (5 bases each). From germline, CDR1 is MDHEN and CDR2 SYDVKM. Trimming removed 6 bases from V and 12 bases from J, with 21 bases in between. The CDR3 sequence is 13 residues long. The whole variable domain, filled in from reference TRBV28 and TRBJ2-7, reads DVKVTQSSRYLVKRTGEKVFLECVQDMDHENMFWYRQDPGLGLRLIYFSYDVKMKEKGDIPEGYSVSREKKERFSLILESASTNQTSMYLCASRGTTATQGYFGPGTRLTVT.

The CDR3: CSARDTSNTEAFF. In DNA form, the CDR3 reads TGCAGTGCTAGGGACACCTCGAACACTGAAGCTTTCTTT. This sequence joins TRBV20-1 and TRBJ1-1; D may be TRBD1 (5 bases). This CDR3 has 13 amino acids. Trimming stripped 3 bases from V and 1 base from J, with 9 bases between. Per germline, CDR1 DFQATT and CDR2 SNEGSKA (reference sequence).

On this clonotype itself: The junction does not match germline at one end; this may be a read error. The chain has TRBV3-1 and TRBJ2-1, with D perhaps assigned TRBD1 or TRBD2 (5 bases each). The CDR3 is made up of 14 amino acids. Germline-derived CDR1 and CDR2 are LGHDT and YNNKEL (reference sequence). The CDR3 loop is CASSQRDARAEQLF. The CDR3 coding sequence is TGTGCCAGCAGTCAGAGGGACGCCCGCGCTGAGCAGCTCTTC.

The chain employs TRBV5-6 and TRBJ1-1; TRBD1 might be the D (6 bases). The germline V and J ends were trimmed by 4 bases and 6 bases, with 16 bases remaining between them. CDR1 and CDR2 from the germline V gene are SGHDT and YYEEEE. This CDR3 is built from 14 residues. The CDR3 is CASSTGGFSSEAFF. CDR3 sequence (DNA): TGTGCCAGCAGCACGGGGGGCTTCTCATCTGAAGCTTTCTTT.

The table lists this clonotype with many counts. The J gene is TRBJ1-1, the V gene TRBV28; 8 bases are a match to TRBD1. Germline lookup yields CDR1 MDHEN and CDR2 SYDVKM. V was pared by 6 bases and J by 7 bases, with 4 bases of the junction left unmatched. The CDR3 length is 12 residues. In nucleotides, the CDR3 is TGTGCCAGCAGCTCCGGACAGGGTGAAGCTTTCTTT. Its translation is CASSSGQGEAFF.

This clonotype was found many times. The V call is TRBV6-2 or TRBV6-3, the J call TRBJ2-5; 8 nucleotides agree with TRBD1. The length of the CDR3 is 12 residues. Germline lookup yields CDR1 MNHEY and CDR2 SVGEGT. V shed 5 bases, J shed 8 bases, and the junction held 4 bases outside the gene matches. CDR3 sequence reads: CASSMDRATQYF. The CDR3 DNA reads as TGTGCCAGCAGTATGGACAGGGCCACCCAGTACTTC.

In its sample, this clonotype was seen many times. CDR3 loop: CASSPRGSGLHNEQFF. For the CDR3, the DNA is TGTGCCAGCAGTCCCCGTGGTAGCGGCCTGCACAATGAGCAGTTCTTC. V is TRBV6-1 and J is TRBJ2-1, with a weak D call TRBD2 (6 bases). This CDR3 has 16 residues. Germline V gene lookup returns CDR1 MNHNS and CDR2 SASEGT. The V end lost 5 bases, the J end lost 5 bases, and 19 bases lay between the germline ends.

In this sample, this clonotype turned up many times. The rearrangement uses TRBV11-2 and TRBJ2-5, with D possibly TRBD2 on 6 matching bases. The CDR3 covers 14 residues. V was shortened by 5 bases and J by 1 base, with 11 bases between the two germline ends. Germline values: CDR1 SGHAT, CDR2 FQNNGV. This CDR3 is CASSARLVQETQYF. As DNA, the CDR3 is TGTGCCAGCAGCGCACGACTAGTCCAAGAGACCCAGTACTTC.

This clonotype was counted many times. The gene calls are TRBV28 and TRBJ1-3; D not resolved. V lost 5 bases, J lost 3 bases, and 8 bases lay in between. The V gene's germline CDR1 is MDHEN and CDR2 SYDVKM. The CDR3 has 13 amino acids. CDR3 in DNA: TGTGCCAGCAGTAACAGAGATGGAAACACCATATATTTT. It translates to CASSNRDGNTIYF.

This chain uses TRBV9 with TRBJ2-7, with no clear D. Germline V lookup: CDR1 SGDLS, CDR2 YYNGEE. CDR3 length: 14 amino acids. The V end was cut by 3 bases, the J end by 1 base, with 11 bases between. The CDR3 DNA reads TGTGCCAGCAGCGGCCCTTCCTGGTCCTACGAGCAGTACTTC. This translates into CASSGPSWSYEQYF.

The V gene is TRBV4-1, the J gene TRBJ2-3; no firm D call. The germline V gene has CDR1 MGHRA and CDR2 YSYEKL. The V end lost 5 bases, the J end lost 6 bases, and 18 bases lay between the germline ends. This CDR3 contains 15 residues. The CDR3 loop is CASSVRAPMGDTQYF. In DNA form, the CDR3 reads TGCGCCAGCAGCGTCCGGGCTCCTATGGGGGATACGCAGTATTTT.

The V gene is TRBV12-5, the J gene TRBJ2-7, with D maybe TRBD1 (5 bases). V dropped 6 bases and J dropped 3 bases, with 21 bases sitting between them. The CDR3 covers 16 residues. In germline, CDR1 is LGHNT, CDR2 FRNRAP. CDR3 bases: TGTGCTAGTGGCCATACAGGAGCCGAACTGAGCTACGAGCAGTACTTC. This translates into CASGHTGAELSYEQYF.

This clonotype has at least ten counts. J is TRBJ2-3 and V is TRBV7-9, with D perhaps TRBD2 (6 bases). The germline V and J ends were trimmed by 7 bases and 3 bases, with 11 bases remaining between them. The CDR3 is made up of 13 amino acids. From germline, CDR1 is SEHNR and CDR2 FQNEAQ (reference sequence). In DNA form, the CDR3 reads TGTGCCAGCATGGGGGGAGCGACAGATACGCAGTATTTT. This translates into CASMGGATDTQYF.

V is TRBV18 and J is TRBJ2-1, with D perhaps TRBD1 or TRBD2 (5 bases each). Between the trimmed V and J ends, which lost 2 bases and 0 bases, there was a span of 11 bases. CDR3 length: 16 amino acids. The germline CDR1 and CDR2 sequences are KGHSH and LQKENI. The CDR3 DNA follows: TGTGCCAGCTCACCAGGAGGTCAGGGCTCCTACAATGAGCAGTTCTTC. Its protein product is CASSPGGQGSYNEQFF. Full variable domain (missing parts from reference TRBV18 and TRBJ2-1): NAGVMQNPRHLVRRRGQEARLRCSPMKGHSHVYWYRQLPEEGLKFMVYLQKENIIDESGMPKERFSAEFPKEGPSILRIQQVVRGDSAAYFCASSPGGQGSYNEQFFGPGTRLTVL.

This clonotype has a handful of counts. V usage is TRBV20-1 and J usage is TRBJ1-2, with D possibly TRBD1 on 6 matching bases. With 2 bases removed from V and 6 bases from J, the gap between germline ends came to 16 bases. The germline V gene encodes CDR1 DFQATT and CDR2 SNEGSKA (reference sequence). This CDR3 contains 14 residues. CDR3 loop: CSARFSGAKDGYTF. CDR3 DNA sequence: TGCAGTGCTAGATTCTCAGGGGCGAAGGATGGCTACACCTTC.

The sample holds a few counts of this clonotype. The chain has TRBV20-1 and TRBJ1-5; 9 bases are a match to TRBD1. V lost 3 bases, J lost 6 bases, and 3 bases stayed unmatched. The germline CDR1 and CDR2 sequences are DFQATT and SNEGSKA (reference sequence). The CDR3 consists of 13 residues. The CDR3 region is CSARGQGGQPQHF. CDR3 sequence (DNA): TGCAGTGCTAGGGGACAGGGCGGTCAGCCCCAGCATTTT.

This clonotype counts as medium-sized. CDR3 residues: CASSLTGSGETQYF. The CDR3 DNA follows: TGTGCCAGCAGCTTAACGGGTTCGGGGGAGACCCAGTACTTC. The chain carries TRBV7-9 and TRBJ2-5, with D maybe TRBD2 (5 bases). Germline CDR1 and CDR2: SEHNR and FQNEAQ (reference sequence). The CDR3 is made up of 14 amino acids. V gave up 2 bases and J gave up 5 bases, with 12 bases separating them.

In its sample, this clonotype was seen a few times. This sequence joins TRBV18 and TRBJ2-5; D may match TRBD1 or TRBD2 (5 bases each). Deletions cut 3 bases from V and 4 bases from J, with 9 bases between. There are 13 residues in the CDR3. CDR1 is KGHSH and CDR2 is LQKENI in the germline V gene. The CDR3 bases are TGTGCCAGCTCACCCGGGGCACGAGAGACCCAGTACTTC. Its protein product is CASSPGARETQYF. Variable domain in full (rest from reference TRBV18 and TRBJ2-5): NAGVMQNPRHLVRRRGQEARLRCSPMKGHSHVYWYRQLPEEGLKFMVYLQKENIIDESGMPKERFSAEFPKEGPSILRIQQVVRGDSAAYFCASSPGARETQYFGPGTRLLVL.

Relative to its sample, this clonotype is medium-sized. The V call is TRBV28, the J call TRBJ2-5; possible D gene TRBD2, 6 bases. This CDR3 comprises 14 residues. Trimming cost V 6 bases and J 5 bases, with 16 bases left between them. CDR1 is MDHEN and CDR2 is SYDVKM in the germline V gene. This chain's CDR3 is CASSKWGLGETQYF. The CDR3 DNA reads as TGTGCCAGCAGCAAGTGGGGACTGGGGGAGACCCAGTACTTC.

This clonotype was seen only a few times. This chain connects TRBV9 to TRBJ1-4; possible D gene TRBD1, 6 bases. Trimming left V 4 bases short and J 5 bases short, with 18 bases between. This CDR3 spans 16 amino acids. Germline V gene lookup returns CDR1 SGDLS and CDR2 YYNGEE. The CDR3 DNA sequence: TGTGCCAGCAGCCCCACCCCGGGACACACCAATGAAAAACTGTTTTTT. Residues: CASSPTPGHTNEKLFF. Supplemented by reference TRBV9 and TRBJ1-4, the full variable domain reads DSGVTQTPKHLITATGQRVTLRCSPRSGDLSVYWYQQSLDQGLQFLIQYYNGEERAKGNILERFSAQQFPDLHSELNLSSLELGDSALYFCASSPTPGHTNEKLFFGSGTQLSVL.

This chain links TRBV28 with TRBJ2-7, with 12 bases identical to TRBD2. Unmatched junction bases numbered 10, after V lost 4 bases and J lost 0 bases. The CDR3 covers 18 residues. Germline V gene lookup returns CDR1 MDHEN and CDR2 SYDVKM. The DNA for the CDR3 is TGTGCCAGCAGTTCGCCTTGGACTAGCGGGATTTACTCCTACGAGCAGTACTTC. It encodes CASSSPWTSGIYSYEQYF.

This clonotype was picked up many times. The chain employs TRBV21-1 and TRBJ2-4; TRBD1, the table's D call, lacks a check against the DNA. TRBV21-1 is tagged as a pseudogene. There are 17 residues in the CDR3. The CDR3 here is CASSPVEDSLAKNIQYF. CDR3 bases: TGTGCCAGCAGCCCCGTGGAGGACAGCTTAGCCAAAAACATTCAGTACTTC.